The sequence of this TCR beta chain was determined in a study of control samples from healthy donors and cancer patients. CDR1 SGDLS and CDR2 YYNGEE come from the germline V gene. CDR3 length equals 15 residues. Trimming removed 4 bases from V and 4 bases from J, with 17 bases in between. TCRdb's copy holds only in-frame clones and misses some; the assay was immunoSEQ multiplex PCR. The sample has 57,000 or so clones, around 91% seen once. This clonotype was obtained from a man aged 55 to 70 with colorectal cancer. The V and J genes are TRBV9 and TRBJ1-2; possible D gene TRBD1, 5 bases. Sequencing was done on a sample of PBMCs. The CDR3 DNA reads TGTGCCAGCAGCACAACCCTGACAGCGGGCTATGGCTACACCTTC. Translated, it gives CASSTTLTAGYGYTF.